This T cell receptor beta chain was obtained from a study of T cells in Graves' hyperthyroidism and ophthalmopathy. RNA transcripts gave rise to amplified TCR beta CDR3 regions. First-round RT-PCR of the TCR CDR3 relied on the HTBI primer set. TCRdb re-called the multiplex PCR reads through MiXCR, storing one row per CDR3 protein. The sample lists roughly 130,000 distinct CDR3 sequences, approximately 20% occurring once. Diagnostic decisions used clinical symptoms, serum thyroxine and TRAb, thyroid ultrasound and orbital computed tomography. Preceding any ophthalmopathy symptoms, the blood sample dates from first hyperthyroidism diagnosis. The CDR3 is 15 residues long. Looked up from germline, CDR1 is DFQATT and CDR2 is SNEGSKA (reference sequence). Trimming cost V 0 bases and J 8 bases; bases outside gene matches: 10.

Sequenced input: blood. This TCR was recovered from a woman aged 50 to 65 with Graves' hyperthyroidism that later progressed to Graves' ophthalmopathy. The genes are TRBV20-1 and TRBJ2-1; 7 bases match TRBD1. CDR3 in DNA: TGCAGTGCTAGAGATCGGGGACAGTTTATCGATGAGCAGTTCTTC. Protein: CSARDRGQFIDEQFF.